The 13 T cell receptor beta chains below all came from one sample that was sequenced in a study of cytomegalovirus exposure and HLA in healthy donors. Researchers ran the PCR with 60 Vbeta and 13 Jbeta primers. TCRdb keeps only in-frame clones here, not all; method: immunoSEQ multiplex PCR. The sample carries 160,000 or so clones, around four fifths recorded once. The sequencing sample was made of PBMCs. Receptor source: a woman aged 25 to 39 in good health and CMV-seronegative.

Comments on this clone: The junction differs from germline at one of its ends, possibly a read error. V gene TRBV4-1 combines with J gene TRBJ2-5; perhaps TRBD2 as D (5 bases). Germline V gives CDR1 MGHRA, CDR2 YSYEKL. This CDR3 comprises 16 residues. As DNA, the CDR3 is TGCGCCAGCAGCCTCTCGGGGAGAGTCGGTAGGAACCCCTCCAACTTC. The encoded protein is CASSLSGRVGRNPSNF.

The rearrangement uses TRBV19 and TRBJ1-5; 9 positions match TRBD1. Trimming cost V 0 bases and J 11 bases; bases outside gene matches: 14. CDR3 length: 17 amino acids. Per the germline V gene, CDR1 is LNHDA and CDR2 is SQIVND (reference sequence). The CDR3 nucleotides read TGTGCCAGTAGTATAGATCCGGGACAGGGCAGGGGAAGGGCCCAGCATTTT. This sequence encodes CASSIDPGQGRGRAQHF.

The gene calls are TRBV18 and TRBJ1-1; D unclear. Germline-derived CDR1 and CDR2 are KGHSH and LQKENI. V was trimmed by 4 bases and J by 3 bases, leaving 12 bases between them. This CDR3 spans 14 amino acids. The CDR3 DNA sequence: TGTGCCAGCTCACGTGCCACTCTGGACACTGAAGCTTTCTTT. Residues: CASSRATLDTEAFF.

The chain couples TRBV19 to TRBJ2-3, with 7 positions matching TRBD1. Germline CDR1 reads LNHDA; CDR2 reads SQIVND (reference sequence). The junction had 5 bases not matched to a gene; V was cut back by 3 bases and J by 2 bases. The CDR3 has 15 amino acids. CDR3 region: CASSISQGDTDTQYF. The CDR3 coding sequence is TGTGCCAGTAGTATCTCCCAGGGGGACACAGATACGCAGTATTTT.

The chain recombines TRBV10-3 with TRBJ2-5; TRBD1 aligns across 12 bases. Looked up from germline, CDR1 is ENHRY and CDR2 is SYGVKD. The CDR3 covers 15 residues. V was clipped by 6 bases and J by 1 base; unmatched bases: 3. Here the CDR3 DNA reads TGTGCCATCAGGGGGACAGGGGGCTCCCAAGAGACCCAGTACTTC. As protein: CAIRGTGGSQETQYF.

The chain has TRBV27 and TRBJ2-7; 7 positions agree with TRBD1. With 5 bases clipped from V and 4 bases from J, the junction kept 8 bases outside the gene matches. The CDR3 sequence is 14 residues long. Germline CDR1 is MNHEY and CDR2 is SMNVEV (reference sequence). The DNA for the CDR3 is TGTGCCAGCAGTCCAGGGACAGCCGAGTACGAGCAGTACTTC. Its protein product is CASSPGTAEYEQYF.

This clone appeared once. This chain uses TRBV7-2 with TRBJ2-4; D call uncertain. From germline, CDR1 is SGHTA and CDR2 FQGNSA. Trimming left V 8 bases short and J 1 base short, with 12 bases between. This CDR3 region has 14 residues. Here the CDR3 DNA reads TGTGCCAGCGAGCGCGGCGGTGCCAAAAACATTCAGTACTTC. This gives the protein CASERGGAKNIQYF. Full variable domain (missing parts from reference TRBV7-2 and TRBJ2-4): GAGVSQSPSNKVTEKGKDVELRCDPISGHTALYWYRQSLGQGLEFLIYFQGNSAPDKSGLPSDRFSAERTGGSVSTLTIQRTQQEDSAVYLCASERGGAKNIQYFGAGTRLSVL.

In DNA, the CDR3 is TGCGCCACCAAACCCCGGGACAGGTGTAATCAGCCCCAGCATTTT. Its translation is CATKPRDRCNQPQHF. The genes are TRBV10-1 and TRBJ1-5; 8 nucleotides match TRBD1. In germline, CDR1 is WNHNN, CDR2 SYGVQD (reference sequence). The CDR3 is 15 residues long. The ends lost 10 bases at V and 4 bases at J; junction bases unmatched: 12.

This clone occurred a few times. The V call is TRBV30, the J call TRBJ2-5; D is undetermined. CDR3 length equals 12 residues. Germline assignment: CDR1 GTSNPN and CDR2 SVGIG (reference sequence). The V gene lost 0 bases and the J gene lost 4 bases, with 6 bases spanning the gap. The chain's CDR3 is CAWSVTGETQYF. The DNA for the CDR3 is TGTGCCTGGAGTGTAACTGGAGAGACCCAGTACTTC.

This clone was seen more than once but under ten times. A much larger clone lies one base from this, so it may be a read error. CDR3 sequence: CASSFTGNTEAFF. Here the CDR3 DNA reads TGTGCCAGCAGCTTTACAGGGAACACTGAAGCTTTCTTT. The V call is TRBV5-6, the J call TRBJ1-1, with TRBD1 as a possible D gene (5 bases). The V gene's germline CDR1 is SGHDT and CDR2 YYEEEE. V was trimmed by 2 bases and J by 1 base, leaving 6 bases between them. The CDR3 covers 13 residues.

J is TRBJ1-5 and V is TRBV19; no reliable D call. Between the trimmed V and J ends, which lost 6 bases and 4 bases, there was a span of 10 bases. The CDR3 spans 13 residues. In germline, CDR1 is LNHDA, CDR2 SQIVND (reference sequence). Written as DNA, the CDR3 is TGTGCCAGTAGGGATAGACTAAATCAGCCCCAGCATTTT. Its translation is CASRDRLNQPQHF.

This chain links TRBV6-4 with TRBJ2-1, with 15 bases aligning to TRBD2. Looked up from germline, CDR1 is MRHNA and CDR2 is SNTAGT. The CDR3 totals 15 residues. After removal of 10 bases from V and 8 bases from J, the junction contained 9 bases not matched to a gene. CDR3 region: CATKGLAGGPHEQFF. CDR3 nucleotides: TGTGCCACCAAAGGACTAGCGGGGGGGCCGCATGAGCAGTTCTTC.

This clone was seen more than once but under ten times. The CDR3 region has the DNA TGTGCCAGCACACTAGCGGGGGGAGACGATGAGCAGTTCTTC. Amino acid sequence: CASTLAGGDDEQFF. This rearrangement joins TRBV7-9 to TRBJ2-1, with TRBD2 matching over 12 bases. V shed 7 bases, J shed 8 bases, and the junction held 6 bases outside the gene matches. This CDR3 spans 14 amino acids. Germline CDR1 SEHNR, CDR2 FQNEAQ (reference sequence). Full variable domain (outside the CDR3, taken from reference TRBV7-9 and TRBJ2-1): DTGVSQNPRHKITKRGQNVTFRCDPISEHNRLYWYRQTLGQGPEFLTYFQNEAQLEKSRLLSDRFSAERPKGSFSTLEIQRTEQGDSAMYLCASTLAGGDDEQFFGPGTRLTVL.